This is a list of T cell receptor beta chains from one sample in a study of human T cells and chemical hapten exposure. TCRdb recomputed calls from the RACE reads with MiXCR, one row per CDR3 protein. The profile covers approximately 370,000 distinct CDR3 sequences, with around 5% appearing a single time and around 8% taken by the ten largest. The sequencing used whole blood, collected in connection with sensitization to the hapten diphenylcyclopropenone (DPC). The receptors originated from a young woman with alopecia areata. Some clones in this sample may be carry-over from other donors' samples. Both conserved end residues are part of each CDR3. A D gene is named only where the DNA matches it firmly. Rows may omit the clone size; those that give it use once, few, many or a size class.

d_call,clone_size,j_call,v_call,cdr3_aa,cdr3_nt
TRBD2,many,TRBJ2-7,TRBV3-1,CASSRGLAGTSYEQYF,TGTGCCAGCAGTCGGGGACTAGCGGGTACGTCCTACGAGCAGTACTTC
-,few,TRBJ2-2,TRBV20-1,CSARGPAAGELFF,TGCAGTGCTAGGGGCCCGGCCGCCGGGGAGCTGTTTTTT
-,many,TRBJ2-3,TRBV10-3,CAISVKGGADTQYF,TGTGCCATCAGTGTCAAGGGGGGCGCAGATACGCAGTATTTT
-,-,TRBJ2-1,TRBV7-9,CASSRGNLENEQFF,TGTGCCAGCAGCCGAGGGAATTTAGAGAATGAGCAGTTCTTC
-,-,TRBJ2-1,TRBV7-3,CASSPTRDSYNEQFF,TGTGCCAGCAGCCCCACGAGGGATTCCTACAATGAGCAGTTCTTC
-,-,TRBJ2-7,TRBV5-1,CASSFRQATYEQYF,TGCGCCAGCAGCTTTCGACAGGCTACCTACGAGCAGTACTTC
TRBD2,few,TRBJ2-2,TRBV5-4,CASSLGLAGDTGELFF,TGTGCCAGCAGCCTGGGACTAGCGGGAGATACCGGGGAGCTGTTTTTT
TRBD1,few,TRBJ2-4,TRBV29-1,CSAAGTDKNIQYF,TGCAGCGCCGCAGGGACAGATAAAAACATTCAGTACTTC
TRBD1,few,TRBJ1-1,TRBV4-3,CASSQDLAAIQGASTEAFF,TGCGCCAGCAGCCAAGATCTTGCCGCGATACAGGGGGCGAGCACTGAAGCTTTCTTT
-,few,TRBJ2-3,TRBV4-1,CASSQDQEGGLRDTQYF,TGCGCCAGCAGCCAAGATCAAGAGGGGGGGCTGAGAGATACGCAGTATTTT
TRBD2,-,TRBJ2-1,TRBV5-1,CASSARLAGGRDYNEQFF,TGCGCCAGCAGCGCTAGACTAGCGGGGGGCCGCGACTACAATGAGCAGTTCTTC
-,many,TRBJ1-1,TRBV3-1,CASSPPYRGDNTEAFF,TGTGCCAGCAGCCCTCCATATAGGGGTGATAACACTGAAGCTTTCTTT
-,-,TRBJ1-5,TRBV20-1,CSARDGRSDQPQHF,TGCAGTGCTAGAGACGGACGGAGCGATCAGCCCCAGCATTTT
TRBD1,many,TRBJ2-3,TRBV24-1,CATSETLGQENTDTQYF,TGTGCCACCAGTGAGACCCTGGGACAGGAGAACACAGATACGCAGTATTTT
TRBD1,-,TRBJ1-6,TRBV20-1,CSAPPGTGNSPLHF,TGCAGTGCTCCGCCCGGGACAGGGAATTCACCCCTCCACTTT
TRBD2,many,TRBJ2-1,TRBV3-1,CASSQGWAGGSSYNEQFF,TGTGCCAGCAGCCAAGGTTGGGCGGGGGGAAGCTCCTACAATGAGCAGTTCTTC
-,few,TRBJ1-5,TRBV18,CASSPVIHLRPQHF,TGTGCCAGCTCACCAGTCATACACCTCCGGCCCCAGCATTTT
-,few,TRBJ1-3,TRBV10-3,CAISGTEGDGSGNTIYF,TGTGCCATCAGTGGTACTGAAGGGGACGGCTCTGGAAACACCATATATTTT
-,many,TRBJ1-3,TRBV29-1,CSVVRGNTIYF,TGCAGCGTTGTCAGGGGCAACACCATATATTTT
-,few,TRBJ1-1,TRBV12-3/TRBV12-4,CASSFWDLKGNTEAFF,TGTGCCAGCAGTTTTTGGGACCTTAAGGGCAACACTGAAGCTTTCTTT
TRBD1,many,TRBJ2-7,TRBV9,CASSEGQGWYEQYF,TGTGCCAGCAGCGAGGGACAGGGCTGGTACGAGCAGTACTTC
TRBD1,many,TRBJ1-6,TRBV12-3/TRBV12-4,CASSRQGMASPLHF,TGTGCCAGCAGCCGACAGGGGATGGCGTCACCCCTCCACTTT
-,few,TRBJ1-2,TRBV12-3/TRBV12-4,CASSLALSSQPEAVRTF,TGTGCCAGCAGTTTAGCTTTGAGTTCCCAACCGGAAGCGGTGAGGACCTTC
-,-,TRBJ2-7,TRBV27,CASSLSGEINLYEQYF,TGTGCCAGCAGTTTATCGGGGGAAATAAACCTTTACGAGCAGTACTTC
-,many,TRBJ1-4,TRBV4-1,CASSQVVGPNEKLFF,TGCGCCAGCAGCCAAGTTGTGGGGCCTAATGAAAAACTGTTTTTT
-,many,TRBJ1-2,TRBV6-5,CASSRAAWTNYGYTF,TGTGCCAGCAGCCGAGCTGCGTGGACTAACTATGGCTACACCTTC
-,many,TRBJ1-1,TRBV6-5,CASSYVMNTEAFF,TGTGCCAGCAGTTACGTCATGAACACTGAAGCTTTCTTT
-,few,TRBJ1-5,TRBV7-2,CASGREGNQPQHF,TGTGCCAGCGGGCGCGAGGGCAATCAGCCCCAGCATTTT
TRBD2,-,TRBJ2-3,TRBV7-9,CASSPRLAGAPQDTQYF,TGTGCCAGCAGCCCAAGACTAGCGGGGGCCCCACAAGATACGCAGTATTTT